One T cell receptor (beta chain) is described in this entry. It has no known antigen specificity. Base qualities are not provided; no much larger clone lies one nucleotide away. The data are from a study of shared clonotypes between healthy human individuals (dated by TCRdb to about 2020). About the study as a whole: The cohort included three men and a couple of women between 18 and 49 years of age. For each donor, three plates each were used for CD4 naive and CD4 memory, two plates were used for CD8 naive, and one plate was used for CD8 memory. The study deeply sequenced blood TCR repertoires of about 5 healthy adults to estimate repertoire size and the extent of clonotype sharing between individuals. Libraries were prepared and TCR repertoires were sequenced by different laboratories using diverse techniques, in order to increase sequencing depth and limit assay-specific biases. Between about 0.85 and 9.5 billion PBMCs per donor were obtained by leukapheresis. What the study reported, not specific to this receptor: Sampling was restricted to blood, and TCR repertoires in tissues likely differ from the TCR repertoires found in blood. Compared with non-shared clonotypes, clonotypes shared by all four sorted-subset donors had higher generation probabilities. When several donors were compared, the shared fraction of clonotypes was about 5.2% for naive CD4, approximately 3.5% for naive CD8, about 2.4% for memory CD4, and roughly 0.4% for memory CD8. Estimated clonotype richness was generally larger for naive than for memory subsets. Pairwise subsampling led to the expectation that sequencing depth would affect the degree of clonotype sharing among donors. Rarefaction of sorted-subset datasets indicated incomplete sequencing despite the large sequencing depth. Because the study included only a small number of donors, the genetic and exposure-history diversity represented was limited.

Trimming removed 4 bases from V and 2 bases from J, leaving 13 bases between the germline ends. The CDR3 covers 14 residues, taking in both the cysteine and the phenylalanine. Left in the record is the CDR3 DNA by itself, 42 bases read in frame from the first base. According to the germline V gene, CDR1 reads SGHDT and CDR2 reads YYEEEE. CD8 naive samples were CD45RO-negative cells positively selected for CCR7, giving a CD45RA+CCR7+ population that excluded TemRA cells. Healthy HIV-negative adults with no recently reported acute infections or vaccinations were included as donors. All donors were Caucasian adults living in Nashville, Tennessee, USA. Blood was obtained by leukapheresis, after which PBMCs were separated by Ficoll-Histopaque density gradient centrifugation and cryopreserved in liquid nitrogen vapor phase. Analytical flow cytometry was used to check the purity and quantity of every magnetically sorted T cell population. Each sorted fraction had its genomic DNA isolated and then quantified by UV absorbance on a Nanodrop 2000c.

Using the deep immunoSEQ assay, multiplex PCR amplified TCR CDR3 regions from genomic DNA. Genomic DNA extracted from each cell subset was distributed evenly over all wells of several immunoSEQ 96-well plates, and each plate served as one replicate. Each replicate PCR for sorted subsets received about 210 ng genomic DNA, equal to some 32,000 T cell genomes. Purified libraries were measured with a Qubit 3.0 fluorometer, size-checked on a Bioanalyzer 2100, and measured again with the KAPA Library Quantification kit. Every immunoSEQ 96-well plate was sequenced on a separate single-read 150-cycle Illumina NextSeq 550 flow cell. In the authors' own workflow: The immunoSEQ output contained only junctional sequences without quality scores, so filtering could not match that applied to full-length reads. Sequences were annotated with PyIR, a Python wrapper for IgBLAST v1.9, and V/J genes and CDR3 were assigned using IMGT germline references. Reads were filtered out if the reads had weak V/J assignments (E-value above 1e-6), no CDR3, stop codons, out-of-frame junctions, or ambiguous translated residues. V3J clonotypes were defined as sequences sharing the same inferred V gene, J gene, and CDR3 amino acid sequence. Percentage overlap between repertoires was computed as shared unique clonotypes divided by the size of the smaller repertoire. Three approaches were used to assess repertoire richness: RTK rarefaction, the Chao1 estimator, and Recon v2.1 estimates of unobserved clonotypes. Generation probabilities were computed with OLGA for all TCRbeta clonotypes obtained by the gDNA method from four donors. Entries here come from immuneACCESS through TCRdb and include only in-frame sequences with V and J called. Some clones fail to appear in such tables; in the studies checked, an unresolved V gene covers under half of the shortfall, and the cause of the remainder is unknown. V and J calls and clone size are as listed in that table; D and trimming were resolved from the DNA. The sample data list some 740,000 clones, and 80% to 95% of these were observed just once. The top ten hold under 30% of the sample.

Sequencing was done on a sample of naive CD8+ T cells sorted from blood. What the cell subset or site label conveys for this sample: CD45RA+CCR7+. Recombination joined TRBV5-6 with TRBJ2-7, with no confident D gene call. This clonotype was sampled from a man aged 25 to 40 in good health. Here the CDR3 is given as CASSPTLPTYEQYF. The DNA sequence is TGTGCCAGCAGCCCGACTCTTCCGACCTACGAGCAGTACTTC.